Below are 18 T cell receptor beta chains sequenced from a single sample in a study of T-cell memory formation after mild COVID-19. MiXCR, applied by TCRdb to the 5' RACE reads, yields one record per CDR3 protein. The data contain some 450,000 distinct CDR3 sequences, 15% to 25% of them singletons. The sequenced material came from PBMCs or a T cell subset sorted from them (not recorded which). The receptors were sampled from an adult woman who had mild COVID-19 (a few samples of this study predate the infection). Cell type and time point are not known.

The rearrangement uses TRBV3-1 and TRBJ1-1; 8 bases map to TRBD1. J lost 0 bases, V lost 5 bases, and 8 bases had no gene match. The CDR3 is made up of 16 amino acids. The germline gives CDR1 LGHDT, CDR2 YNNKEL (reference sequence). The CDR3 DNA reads TGTGCCAGCAGCAAAACAGGGGGAGCCATGAACACTGAAGCTTTCTTT. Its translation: CASSKTGGAMNTEAFF.

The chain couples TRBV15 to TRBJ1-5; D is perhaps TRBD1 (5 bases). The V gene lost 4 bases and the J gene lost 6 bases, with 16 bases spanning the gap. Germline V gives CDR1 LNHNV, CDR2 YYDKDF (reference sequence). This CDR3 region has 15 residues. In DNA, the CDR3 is TGTGCCACCAGCACCCGGGACTTTGTAGGTCAGCCCCAGCATTTT. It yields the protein CATSTRDFVGQPQHF.

The CDR3 here is CASSPGLAGVNEQYF. In nucleotides, the CDR3 is TGTGCCAGCAGTCCTGGACTAGCGGGAGTCAACGAGCAGTACTTC. J is TRBJ2-7 and V is TRBV12-3 or TRBV12-4; 13 bases match TRBD2. J was trimmed by 5 bases and V by 5 bases; bases with no gene match: 6. The CDR3 runs 15 residues.

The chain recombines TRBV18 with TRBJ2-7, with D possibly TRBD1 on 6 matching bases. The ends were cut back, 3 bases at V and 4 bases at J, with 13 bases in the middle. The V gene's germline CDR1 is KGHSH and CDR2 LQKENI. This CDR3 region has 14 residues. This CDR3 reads CASSPRKGQYEQYF. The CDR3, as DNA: TGTGCCAGCTCACCGCGAAAAGGACAGTACGAGCAGTACTTC.

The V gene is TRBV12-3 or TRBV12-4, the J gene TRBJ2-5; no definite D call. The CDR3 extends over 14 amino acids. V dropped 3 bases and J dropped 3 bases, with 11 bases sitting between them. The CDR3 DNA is TGTGCCAGCAGTTTTGCGGCAGTTGAAGAGACCCAGTACTTC. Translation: CASSFAAVEETQYF.

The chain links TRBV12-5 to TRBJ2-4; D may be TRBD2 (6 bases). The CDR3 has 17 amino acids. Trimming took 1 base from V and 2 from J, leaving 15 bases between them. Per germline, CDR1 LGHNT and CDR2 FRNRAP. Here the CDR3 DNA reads TGTGCTAGTGGTTTGGAACCCTACGGGGGACCCAAAAACATTCAGTACTTC. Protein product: CASGLEPYGGPKNIQYF.

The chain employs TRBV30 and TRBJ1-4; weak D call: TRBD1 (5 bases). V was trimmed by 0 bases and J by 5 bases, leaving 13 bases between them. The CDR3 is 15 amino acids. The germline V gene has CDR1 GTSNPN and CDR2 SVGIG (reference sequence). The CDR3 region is CAWSVPGGVNEKLFF. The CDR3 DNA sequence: TGTGCCTGGAGTGTACCGGGGGGTGTAAATGAAAAACTGTTTTTT.

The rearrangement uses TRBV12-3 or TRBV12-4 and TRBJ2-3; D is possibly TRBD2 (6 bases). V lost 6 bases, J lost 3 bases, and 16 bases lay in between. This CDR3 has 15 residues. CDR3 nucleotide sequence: TGTGCCAGCAGCTCCAGGGTGGAGGGAACAGATACGCAGTATTTT. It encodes CASSSRVEGTDTQYF.

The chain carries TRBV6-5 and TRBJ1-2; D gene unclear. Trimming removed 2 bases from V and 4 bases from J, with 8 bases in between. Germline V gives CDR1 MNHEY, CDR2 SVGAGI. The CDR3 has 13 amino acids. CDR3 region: CASSYGPPYGYTF. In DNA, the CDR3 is TGTGCCAGCAGTTACGGGCCCCCCTATGGCTACACCTTC.

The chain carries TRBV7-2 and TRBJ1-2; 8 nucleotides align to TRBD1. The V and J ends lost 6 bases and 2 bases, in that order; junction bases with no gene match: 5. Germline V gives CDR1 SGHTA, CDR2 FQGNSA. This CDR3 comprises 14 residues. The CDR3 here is CASRSGQGNYGYTF. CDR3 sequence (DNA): TGTGCCAGCAGGTCTGGACAGGGAAACTATGGCTACACCTTC.

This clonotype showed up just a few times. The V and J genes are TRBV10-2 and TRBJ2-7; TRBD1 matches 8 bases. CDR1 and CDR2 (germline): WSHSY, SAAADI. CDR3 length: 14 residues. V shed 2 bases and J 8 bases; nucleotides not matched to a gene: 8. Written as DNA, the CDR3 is TGCGCCAGCAGTGAGAGTGGCAGGGGGCCTCAGCAGTACTTC. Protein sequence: CASSESGRGPQQYF.

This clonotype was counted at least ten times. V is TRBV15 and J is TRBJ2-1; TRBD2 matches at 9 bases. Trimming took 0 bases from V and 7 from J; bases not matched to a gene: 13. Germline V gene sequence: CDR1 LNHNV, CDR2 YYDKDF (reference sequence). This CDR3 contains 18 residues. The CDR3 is CATSRDRRGGAGKNEQFF. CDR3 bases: TGTGCCACCAGCAGAGATAGACGCGGGGGGGCCGGGAAAAATGAGCAGTTCTTC.

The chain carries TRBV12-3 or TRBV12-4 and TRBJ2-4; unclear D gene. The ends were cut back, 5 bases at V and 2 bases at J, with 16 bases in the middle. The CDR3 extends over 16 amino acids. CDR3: CASSPWAAASKNIQYF. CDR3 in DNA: TGTGCCAGCAGTCCATGGGCCGCAGCGTCCAAAAACATTCAGTACTTC.

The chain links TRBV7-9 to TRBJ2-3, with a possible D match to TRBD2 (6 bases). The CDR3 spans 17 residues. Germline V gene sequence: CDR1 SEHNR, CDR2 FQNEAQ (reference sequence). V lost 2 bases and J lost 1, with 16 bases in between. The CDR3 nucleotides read TGTGCCAGCAGCTTACCCCTACGGGGGAAGGGCACAGATACGCAGTATTTT. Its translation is CASSLPLRGKGTDTQYF.

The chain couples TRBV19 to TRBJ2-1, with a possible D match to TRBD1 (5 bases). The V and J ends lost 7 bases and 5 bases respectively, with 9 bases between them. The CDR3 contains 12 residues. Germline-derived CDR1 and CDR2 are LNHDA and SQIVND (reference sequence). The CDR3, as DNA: TGTGCCAGTACAACAGGTAACAATGAGCAGTTCTTC. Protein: CASTTGNNEQFF.

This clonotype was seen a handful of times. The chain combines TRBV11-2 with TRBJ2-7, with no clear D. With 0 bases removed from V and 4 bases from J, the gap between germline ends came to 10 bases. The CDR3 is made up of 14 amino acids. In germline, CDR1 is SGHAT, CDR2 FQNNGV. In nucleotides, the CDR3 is TGTGCCAGCAGCTTAGAGCCCCAGGCGTACGAGCAGTACTTC. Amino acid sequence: CASSLEPQAYEQYF.

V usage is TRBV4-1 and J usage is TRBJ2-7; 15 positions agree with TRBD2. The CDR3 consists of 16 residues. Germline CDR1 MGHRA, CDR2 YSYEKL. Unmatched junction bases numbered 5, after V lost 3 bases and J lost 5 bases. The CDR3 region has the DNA TGCGCCAGCAGCCAGCCGGGACTAGCGGGAGGCGACGAGCAGTACTTC. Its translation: CASSQPGLAGGDEQYF.

In DNA form, the CDR3 reads TGTGCCAGCAGTTACGGCTCCGGGACAGCCTACTACGAGCAGTACTTC. It encodes CASSYGSGTAYYEQYF. The chain has TRBV12-3 or TRBV12-4 and TRBJ2-7, with 7 bases that match TRBD1. The J segment lost 3 bases and the V segment lost 4 bases, leaving 12 bases of the junction unmatched. CDR3 length equals 16 residues.